The 28 T cell receptor beta chains in this list originate from one sample, sequenced in a study of blood T cells in healthy people across ages. PCR was performed a second time for about 6 to 12 cycles using a sample-barcoded 5' primer and a J-beta primer mix. In TCRdb, the 5' RACE reads were re-called with MiXCR into one record per CDR3 protein. The profile shows about 650,000 distinct CDR3 sequences, about 30% of them singletons. The sample taken for sequencing was blood. The receptors were sampled from an elderly woman in good health.

This clonotype was detected ten times or more. The chain carries TRBV15 and TRBJ2-5, with D unclear. Germline CDR1 reads LNHNV; CDR2 reads YYDKDF (reference sequence). V dropped 2 bases and J dropped 5 bases, with 12 bases sitting between them. This CDR3 is 14 amino acids long. CDR3 region: CATSRSGPGETQYF. In DNA, the CDR3 is TGTGCCACCAGCAGATCCGGGCCCGGGGAGACCCAGTACTTC.

This clonotype was counted between two and nine times. A read error may be the cause here, since a much bigger clone is one base away. The chain combines TRBV20-1 with TRBJ2-1; 7 bases agree with TRBD2. The V segment lost 5 bases and the J segment 8 bases; nucleotides outside the gene matches: 15. The CDR3 loop spans 15 amino acids. The germline V gene has CDR1 DFQATT and CDR2 SNEGSKA (reference sequence). CDR3 nucleotides: TGCAGTGCTGGGGAGGGGCGGGGCCCATACGATGAGCAGTTCTTC. Translating gives CSAGEGRGPYDEQFF.

This clonotype came up a few times. This chain links TRBV20-1 with TRBJ2-2; TRBD1 or TRBD2 may be the D gene (5 bases each). Germline CDR1 DFQATT, CDR2 SNEGSKA (reference sequence). With 6 bases removed from V and 4 bases from J, the gap between germline ends came to 9 bases. The CDR3 runs 12 residues. CDR3 coding DNA: TGCAGTGCCGCAGGGAGCACCGGGGAGCTGTTTTTT. Translated, it gives CSAAGSTGELFF.

The chain links TRBV2 to TRBJ1-1; D unclear. V shed 1 base and J shed 1 base, with 10 bases lying between them. Germline V CDR1 and CDR2: SNHLY, FYNNEI. CDR3 length: 15 amino acids. This chain's CDR3 is CASSEGVGRNTEAFF. Here the CDR3 DNA reads TGTGCCAGCAGTGAAGGTGTGGGCAGGAACACTGAAGCTTTCTTT.

The chain carries TRBV7-2 and TRBJ2-2; D is possibly TRBD2 (5 bases). Germline assignment: CDR1 SGHTA and CDR2 FQGNSA. The V gene lost 6 bases and the J gene lost 4 bases, with 15 bases spanning the gap. CDR3 length: 15 amino acids. CDR3 loop: CASRPRRGGTGELFF. CDR3 bases: TGTGCCAGCAGACCTCGACGAGGAGGCACCGGGGAGCTGTTTTTT.

This clonotype was seen only a few times. The chain is built from TRBV3-1 and TRBJ1-6; no definite D call. Germline-derived CDR1 and CDR2 are LGHDT and YNNKEL (reference sequence). Trimming left V 1 base short and J 5 bases short, with 9 bases between. This CDR3 contains 15 residues. CDR3 bases: TGTGCCAGCAGCCAAGGCCCCAAGAATAATTCACCCCTCCACTTT. It yields the protein CASSQGPKNNSPLHF. The entire variable domain, with the rest obtained from reference TRBV3-1 and TRBJ1-6, is as follows: DTAVSQTPKYLVTQMGNDKSIKCEQNLGHDTMYWYKQDSKKFLKIMFSYNNKELIINETVPNRFSPKSPDKAHLNLHINSLELGDSAVYFCASSQGPKNNSPLHFGNGTRLTVT.

The chain links TRBV7-9 to TRBJ2-1, with D unresolved. CDR1 is SEHNR and CDR2 is FQNEAQ in the germline V gene (reference sequence). The CDR3 contains 14 residues. V was trimmed by 0 bases and J by 0 bases, leaving 3 bases between them. The CDR3 DNA reads TGTGCCAGCAGCTTAGCGAACTCCTACAATGAGCAGTTCTTC. Encoded protein: CASSLANSYNEQFF.

In the case of this clonotype: The conserved phenylalanine or tryptophan is not found at the CDR3 terminus, so this likely reflects a read error. V usage is TRBV7-9 and J usage is TRBJ2-1, with 9 bases identical to TRBD2. The CDR3 is made up of 15 amino acids. J gave up 8 bases and V 5 bases, and 10 bases lay outside the gene matches. Germline CDR1 and CDR2: SEHNR and FQNEAQ (reference sequence). In nucleotides, the CDR3 is TGTGCCAGCAGCATGGCAAGCGGGGGGAAGGATGAGCAGTTCATC. Amino acids: CASSMASGGKDEQFI.

On this clonotype: The junction departs from germline at one end; a sequencing error may be responsible. J is TRBJ1-6 and V is TRBV14; unclear D gene. Germline CDR1 reads SGHDN; CDR2 reads FVKESK. This CDR3 has 14 residues. CDR3 loop: CASGHDAYNSPLHF. CDR3 in DNA: TGTGCCAGCGGCCACGACGCTTATAATTCACCCCTCCACTTT.

A word on this clonotype: This may be a read error: a much more frequent sequence differs by one nucleotide. This chain connects TRBV6-2 or TRBV6-3 to TRBJ1-5; D unresolved. With 5 bases removed from V and 0 bases from J, the gap between germline ends came to 14 bases. Per the germline V gene, CDR1 is MNHEY and CDR2 is SVGEGT. This CDR3 spans 16 amino acids. In nucleotides, the CDR3 is TGTGCCAGCAGTCTCAATTGGACTAATAGCAATCAGCCCCAGCATTTT. The encoded protein is CASSLNWTNSNQPQHF.

The chain combines TRBV7-9 with TRBJ2-5, with D perhaps matching TRBD2 (5 bases). Trimming cost V 3 bases and J 5 bases, with 10 bases left between them. CDR3 length: 13 amino acids. CDR1 is SEHNR and CDR2 is FQNEAQ in the germline V gene (reference sequence). This chain's CDR3 is CASSFPGLETQYF. Here the CDR3 DNA reads TGTGCCAGCAGCTTCCCGGGGTTGGAGACCCAGTACTTC.

The rearrangement uses TRBV9 and TRBJ2-1; D perhaps matches TRBD2 (6 bases). With 3 bases removed from V and 3 bases from J, the gap between germline ends came to 13 bases. CDR1 is SGDLS and CDR2 is YYNGEE in the germline V gene. This CDR3 is 15 amino acids long. CDR3 region: CASSASGLIYNEQFF. CDR3 DNA: TGTGCCAGCAGCGCGTCGGGACTGATCTACAATGAGCAGTTCTTC.

This clonotype occurred a few times. The chain employs TRBV5-4 and TRBJ1-1; the D is unclear. The CDR3 length is 14 residues. Germline values: CDR1 SGHNT, CDR2 YYREEE (reference sequence). Trimming shortened V by 0 bases and J by 2 bases, and 8 bases separated the two germline ends. The CDR3 region is CASSLARSNTEAFF. In nucleotides, the CDR3 is TGTGCCAGCAGCTTGGCGAGAAGCAACACTGAAGCTTTCTTT.

The chain recombines TRBV5-1 with TRBJ2-1, with D possibly being TRBD1 or TRBD2 (7 bases each). CDR3 length: 14 amino acids. V dropped 4 bases and J dropped 8 bases, with 16 bases sitting between them. The germline V gene encodes CDR1 SGHRS and CDR2 YFSETQ. CDR3 DNA: TGCGCCAGCAGCCAAACCAGGGGGGGGGATGAGCAGTTCTTC. This encodes CASSQTRGGDEQFF.

This rearrangement joins TRBV5-1 to TRBJ2-1; D not certain. Trimming removed 4 bases from V and 0 bases from J, with 8 bases in between. In germline, CDR1 is SGHRS, CDR2 YFSETQ. This CDR3 is built from 14 residues. The CDR3 DNA is TGCGCCAGCAGCGAGGCGGCCTCCTACAATGAGCAGTTCTTC. Translating it yields CASSEAASYNEQFF.

Comment on this clonotype: A much larger clone differs by one base, so this may be a read error. V gene TRBV12-3 or TRBV12-4 combines with J gene TRBJ1-1; D is unresolved. The CDR3 sequence is 14 residues long. The ends were cut back, 6 bases at V and 1 base at J, with 12 bases in the middle. CDR3 sequence: CASSRSDQNTEAFF. In nucleotides, the CDR3 is TGTGCCAGCAGCCGATCGGACCAGAACACTGAAGCTTTCTTT.

V usage is TRBV5-1 and J usage is TRBJ2-4, with D tentatively TRBD1 or TRBD2 (5 bases each). The assigned J gene may be wrong: the sequence end matches TRBJ2-7 better. The CDR3 is made up of 13 amino acids. Germline values: CDR1 SGHRS, CDR2 YFSETQ. CDR3 loop: CASSAGSGNEQYF. CDR3 coding DNA: TGCGCCAGCAGCGCAGGGAGCGGTAACGAGCAGTACTTC.

This clonotype appeared once. Just one base apart from a much larger clone, this may be a read error. This CDR3 is CASSITSAEQYF. Here the CDR3 DNA reads TGTGCCAGCAGCATCACTAGCGCCGAGCAGTACTTC. This chain links TRBV7-6 with TRBJ2-5; 7 bases line up with TRBD2. The J call may not be correct, given that the DNA end is closer to TRBJ2-7. This CDR3 contains 12 residues. Germline lookup yields CDR1 SGHVS and CDR2 FNYEAQ.

This chain connects TRBV7-2 to TRBJ2-7, with D uncertain. Gene TRBJ2-5 matches the end of the DNA better, so the J call may be wrong. The CDR3 has 15 amino acids. Germline CDR1 is SGHTA and CDR2 is FQGNSA. CDR3 DNA sequence: TGTGCCAGCAGCTTAATGGGCCCGCTAGGGGAGACCCAGTACTTC. Protein sequence: CASSLMGPLGETQYF.

This clonotype was counted many times. The J gene is TRBJ1-1, the V gene TRBV4-3; D gene unclear. Germline V gene lookup returns CDR1 LGHNA and CDR2 YSLEER. Deletions cut 1 base from V and 0 bases from J, with 12 bases between. The CDR3 contains 16 residues. The CDR3 region has the DNA TGCGCCAGCAGCCAAGGGGTCACTGTCATGAACACTGAAGCTTTCTTT. Its translation is CASSQGVTVMNTEAFF.

This clonotype appeared many times. The V call is TRBV15, the J call TRBJ2-5, with 9 bases that match TRBD1. This CDR3 has 18 residues. CDR1 and CDR2 from the germline V gene are LNHNV and YYDKDF (reference sequence). Trimming at V came to 4 bases and at J to 1 base, leaving 13 bases not matched to a gene. CDR3 coding DNA: TGTGCCACCAGCACCCCTTTGGGGACAGGGCGGGCCCAAGAGACCCAGTACTTC. Translated: CATSTPLGTGRAQETQYF.

This clonotype has at least ten counts. This chain joins TRBV20-1 and TRBJ1-5, with TRBD1 matching 11 bases. The CDR3 sequence is 16 residues long. Germline V CDR1 and CDR2: DFQATT, SNEGSKA (reference sequence). The junction had 8 bases not matched to a gene; V was cut back by 2 bases and J by 5 bases. In DNA form, the CDR3 reads TGCAGTGCTAGACGGACAGGGGGCGCTTGGGATCAGCCCCAGCATTTT. Translating it yields CSARRTGGAWDQPQHF.

The rearrangement links TRBV5-4 to TRBJ2-7; D assignment may be TRBD1 or TRBD2 (6 bases each). V was cut by 4 bases and J by 7 bases, with 18 bases left in between. Germline V CDR1 and CDR2: SGHNT, YYREEE (reference sequence). The CDR3 is 14 amino acids. As DNA, the CDR3 is TGTGCCAGCAGCCCGGGGGACACCTACAATGAGCAGTACTTC. Protein sequence: CASSPGDTYNEQYF.

This clonotype occurred many times. V is TRBV4-3 and J is TRBJ2-7; a weak D match, TRBD2 (6 bases). The CDR3 runs to 15 residues. Trimming left V 5 bases short and J 4 bases short, with 18 bases between. Germline loops: CDR1 LGHNA, CDR2 YSLEER. The CDR3 is CASSYLAKPSYEQYF. In nucleotides, the CDR3 is TGCGCCAGCAGCTACCTAGCGAAACCATCTTACGAGCAGTACTTC.

This clonotype was seen only a few times. This sequence joins TRBV7-9 and TRBJ1-4; D is unclear. The CDR3 has 13 amino acids. Germline values: CDR1 SEHNR, CDR2 FQNEAQ (reference sequence). Trimming cost V 5 bases and J 11 bases, with 15 bases left between them. The CDR3 here is CASSPSFGEKLFF. The CDR3 coding sequence is TGTGCCAGCAGCCCCTCATTCGGGGAGAAACTGTTTTTT.

There are a few counts of this clonotype. The V gene is TRBV30, the J gene TRBJ2-5; D is perhaps TRBD1 or TRBD2 (6 bases each). The assigned J gene may be wrong: the sequence end matches TRBJ2-7 better. Germline V gives CDR1 GTSNPN, CDR2 SVGIG (reference sequence). The CDR3 length is 13 residues. Here the CDR3 reads CAWSVRGGGEQYF. DNA of the CDR3: TGTGCCTGGAGTGTACGAGGGGGAGGCGAGCAGTACTTC.

The table lists this clonotype with many counts. The chain combines TRBV5-1 with TRBJ2-5, with 7 bases fitting TRBD2. With V trimmed by 0 bases and J by 2 bases, 7 bases remained unmatched. Per the germline V gene, CDR1 is SGHRS and CDR2 is YFSETQ. The CDR3 consists of 16 residues. DNA of the CDR3: TGCGCCAGCAGCTTGGCCCTGACTAGCCGTCAAGAGACCCAGTACTTC. Encoded protein: CASSLALTSRQETQYF.

This clonotype was counted between two and nine times. The chain carries TRBV7-2 and TRBJ2-5, with D perhaps matching TRBD1 (7 bases). Trimming removed 5 bases from V and 2 bases from J, with 12 bases in between. Germline values: CDR1 SGHTA, CDR2 FQGNSA. This CDR3 is 14 amino acids long. The CDR3 region has the DNA TGTGCCAGCAGCCTACAGGGGACTCAAGAGACCCAGTACTTC. Translated, it gives CASSLQGTQETQYF.